Listed here are 3 T cell receptor beta chains from one sample, sequenced in a study of blood T cell repertoires in COVID-19. Generated by immunoSEQ multiplex PCR, the TCRdb table keeps only in-frame clones and is missing some. The sample has about 110,000 clones; roughly four fifths are singletons. The specimen was peripheral blood. These TCRs come from a woman in her seventies with acute or convalescent COVID-19.

This rearrangement joins TRBV6-1 to TRBJ1-3; D not resolved. Germline lookup yields CDR1 MNHNS and CDR2 SASEGT. Trimming took off 3 bases at V and 7 bases at J, with 10 bases between the two ends. The CDR3 contains 13 residues. In DNA, the CDR3 is TGTGCCAGCAGTGACCCGAGCCGGAACACCATATATTTT. Protein: CASSDPSRNTIYF.

The J gene is TRBJ1-2, the V gene TRBV2; no definite D call. Germline CDR1 SNHLY, CDR2 FYNNEI. Trimming pared 1 base from V and 2 bases from J, leaving 5 bases between. The CDR3 runs 13 residues. CDR3 in amino acids: CASSEGRNYGYTF. The DNA for the CDR3 is TGTGCCAGCAGTGAAGGGCGGAACTATGGCTACACCTTC.

This chain joins TRBV28 and TRBJ2-7; 7 bases fit TRBD2. CDR1 and CDR2 from the germline V gene are MDHEN and SYDVKM. The ends lost 7 bases at V and 1 base at J; junction bases unmatched: 7. This CDR3 region has 14 residues. The CDR3 spells CASTQLGLSYEQYF. The CDR3 DNA reads TGTGCCAGCACTCAATTGGGACTATCCTACGAGCAGTACTTC. Complete variable domain (other parts from reference TRBV28 and TRBJ2-7): DVKVTQSSRYLVKRTGEKVFLECVQDMDHENMFWYRQDPGLGLRLIYFSYDVKMKEKGDIPEGYSVSREKKERFSLILESASTNQTSMYLCASTQLGLSYEQYFGPGTRLTVT.